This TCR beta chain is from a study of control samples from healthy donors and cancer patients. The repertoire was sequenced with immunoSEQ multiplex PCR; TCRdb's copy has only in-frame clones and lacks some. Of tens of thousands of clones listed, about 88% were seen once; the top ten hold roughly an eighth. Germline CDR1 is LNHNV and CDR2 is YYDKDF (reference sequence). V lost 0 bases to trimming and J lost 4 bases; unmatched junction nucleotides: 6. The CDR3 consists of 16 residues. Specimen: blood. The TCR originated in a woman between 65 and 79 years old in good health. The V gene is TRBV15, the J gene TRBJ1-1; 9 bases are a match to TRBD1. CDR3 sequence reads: CATSREGQGRGTEAFF. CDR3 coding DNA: TGTGCCACCAGCAGAGAGGGACAGGGTCGGGGCACTGAAGCTTTCTTT.